This paragraph reports one TCR beta chain. The antigen it recognizes is unknown. No base-level quality is on record; no much larger clone is a single base apart. This sample was taken from a study of T cell responses to AZD1222 COVID-19 vaccine listed by TCRdb under 2021. Context from the whole study: Because spike-specific TCR depth and breadth did not differ between the two schedules, AZD1222 recipients who got a second dose at roughly 4 weeks were pooled with those who got a second dose at roughly 12 weeks. A total of under 250 trial participants underwent TCR sequencing, of whom 207 had received two doses of AZD1222 and 26 had received two doses of the MenACWY control vaccine. Trial participants were enrolled by age into subgroups of 18-55, 56-69 and 70-plus years, and roughly 150, 30 and 60 TCR-sequenced participants, respectively, were included in these subgroups. Points the paper makes about the study in general: The 56-69-year group was small, and its depth increase did not reach significance, likely because of low power. No day 14 peak-response samples were available, so repertoires were characterized only after the peak T cell response. Vaccine-associated CD4 TCRs spanned the whole spike protein, with dominant responses in regions 160-218 and 743-854. Most participants were white British and females outnumbered males, and the authors suggested that clonal diversity may have been underestimated. After two AZD1222 doses, both the breadth and the depth of spike-specific TCRs were significantly higher than at day 0 and than in MenACWY recipients. Nearly half of unique spike-specific TCRs reportedly recognized epitopes outside regions mutated in the B.1.351 and B.1.1.7 variants. Conclusions about previously exposed vaccinees were limited because only six AZD1222 recipients were SARS-CoV-2 seropositive at baseline.

The CDR3 regions of human TCRbeta chains were subjected to immunosequencing. Under the source paper's analysis protocol: Repertoire TCRs were matched against a reference library of SARS-CoV-2-specific TCRs generated with the MIRA antigen-specificity platform. Breadth meant the fraction of unique TCRs that were SARS-CoV-2-associated, whereas depth meant the fraction of total T cells that were SARS-CoV-2-associated. Using the MIRA data, each spike-specific TCR was assigned both to the spike region to which the TCR was reactive and to a CD4 or CD8 class. Log10-transformed breadth and depth values were compared by one-way ANOVA with Sidak's multiple comparisons tests. Drawn from immuneACCESS, this table holds only the in-frame rearrangements with V and J called that TCRdb kept. Clones are partly lost; checked studies trace under half to an unresolved V gene and leave the rest unexplained. Clone size and the V and J calls come from that table; the DNA yielded D and trimming. For this sample there are 90,000 to 150,000 clones; 80% to 90% appear just once. Of the sample, 6.5% to 9% is held by the ten largest clones.

Explained via the paper, the time point label denotes: baseline before first vaccination. The vaccinee samples were drawn from two UK trials, COV001 and COV002, one of which was a single-blind randomized controlled phase 2/3 trial testing AZD1222 (ChAdOx1 nCoV-19) in healthy adults. For TCRbeta chain sequencing, PBMC samples were collected from trial participants at day 0 and at day 28 after the second dose. Measured from the cysteine to the phenylalanine, the CDR3 is 17 residues long. Just the 51-base CDR3 DNA is kept, in frame starting at base 1. CDR1 SGHTA and CDR2 FQGTGA are derived from the germline V gene. Cut back by 7 bases and 6 bases, the V and J ends lie 25 bases apart.

This receptor was identified in an adult in good health. The sequences come from peripheral blood, collected on day 0 of AZD1222 vaccination. The chain links TRBV7-3 with TRBJ1-5; TRBD1 could be the D gene, as 6 bases match. The sequenced DNA: TGTGCCAGCACCATACTCTGCCCACAGGGAGCTCGTCAGCCCCAGCATTTT. Its amino acids are CASTILCPQGARQPQHF.